This T cell receptor beta chain comes out of a study of identical twins. Study findings and constraints: Models underestimated how often monozygotic twins shared out-of-frame TCR alpha.

TCRdb fed the 5' RACE reads into MiXCR, producing one record per CDR3 protein. Of roughly 720,000 distinct CDR3 sequences listed, roughly 18% were seen once; the top ten hold around 12%. Trimming left V 4 bases short and J 10 bases short, with 14 bases between. The CDR3 loop spans 13 amino acids. The V gene's germline CDR1 is LGHDT and CDR2 YNNKEL (reference sequence). On this clonotype itself: Its antigen is unknown.

The data were also submitted as part of a second study, on T cells expressing NK-cell markers. That study reports: Restriction of sorting to alpha-beta TCR T cells was accomplished in several experiments using an anti-gamma-delta TCR antibody.

Specimen: PBMCs. This chain uses TRBV3-1 with TRBJ2-1; D not certain. This sequence originates from a woman aged 18-30 years in good health. The CDR3 coding sequence is TGTGCCAGCAGCCCCAGACCCCCTGAAGAGCAGTTCTTC. Translation gives CASSPRPPEEQFF.